This entry lists 21 T cell receptor beta chains sequenced from one sample in a study of T cell responses to AZD1222 COVID-19 vaccine. The table came from immunoSEQ multiplex PCR; TCRdb's copy has only in-frame clones and leaves some out. The sample yields about 140,000 clones, 80% to 95% seen once. Material: peripheral blood, obtained on day 0 of AZD1222 vaccination. The receptor set was obtained from an adult in good health.

The genes are TRBV27 and TRBJ2-1, with 14 bases matching TRBD2. Germline assignment: CDR1 MNHEY and CDR2 SMNVEV (reference sequence). After removal of 4 bases from V and 6 bases from J, the junction contained 5 bases not matched to a gene. The CDR3 contains 16 residues. In DNA form, the CDR3 reads TGTGCCAGCAGTTCGTCGGGACTAGCGGGGGCCAATGAGCAGTTCTTC. Translating gives CASSSSGLAGANEQFF.

The V and J genes are TRBV7-8 and TRBJ2-7; perhaps TRBD2 as D (5 bases). The V end lost 5 bases, the J end lost 7 bases, and 21 bases lay between the germline ends. This CDR3 region has 15 residues. Germline CDR1 SGHVS, CDR2 FQNEAQ. Here the CDR3 DNA reads TGTGCCAGCAGCCCCCCTCCGGGAACCGGCAGGGAGCAGTACTTC. It translates to CASSPPPGTGREQYF.

This clone was found once. J is TRBJ2-5 and V is TRBV9, with 14 bases lining up with TRBD2. The CDR3 has 16 amino acids. Losses at the gene ends were 3 bases for V and 5 bases for J; bases not matched to a gene: 6. Per germline, CDR1 SGDLS and CDR2 YYNGEE. DNA for the CDR3: TGTGCCAGCAGCGCCCGACTAGCGGGAGGGCGGGAGACCCAGTACTTC. This codes for CASSARLAGGRETQYF.

V is TRBV4-2 and J is TRBJ2-1; tentative D call: TRBD1 (5 bases). The CDR3 is made up of 15 amino acids. The germline V and J ends were trimmed by 4 bases and 6 bases, with 16 bases remaining between them. CDR1 LGHNA and CDR2 YNFKEQ come from the germline V gene. The CDR3 loop is CASSLGVIGINEQFF. The CDR3 DNA is TGTGCCAGCAGCCTAGGGGTTATAGGGATCAATGAGCAGTTCTTC.

The chain links TRBV28 to TRBJ1-5; TRBD1 matches at 10 bases. This CDR3 is 15 amino acids long. CDR1 and CDR2 from the germline V gene are MDHEN and SYDVKM. V was pared by 5 bases and J by 5 bases, with 6 bases of the junction left unmatched. The CDR3 region has the DNA TGTGCCAGCAGTCCGACAGGGGGCGGGCATCAGCCCCAGCATTTT. Its protein product is CASSPTGGGHQPQHF.

This clone was picked up a small number of times. The chain carries TRBV6-1 and TRBJ1-5; the D gene is possibly TRBD1 (5 bases). The V and J ends lost 1 base and 9 bases respectively, with 7 bases between them. The CDR3 runs 12 residues. CDR1 MNHNS and CDR2 SASEGT come from the germline V gene. The CDR3 DNA reads TGTGCCAGCAGTGAAGGGCAGGGGCCCCAGCATTTT. Amino acids: CASSEGQGPQHF.

The chain has TRBV5-1 and TRBJ2-1; tentative D call: TRBD2 (5 bases). The germline CDR1 and CDR2 sequences are SGHRS and YFSETQ. Trimming removed 0 bases at V and 2 bases at J, with 9 bases between. The length of the CDR3 is 15 residues. The CDR3: CASSLGAETYNEQFF. The CDR3 DNA follows: TGCGCCAGCAGCTTGGGAGCGGAAACCTACAATGAGCAGTTCTTC.

The chain recombines TRBV10-2 with TRBJ2-2, with 7 bases aligning to TRBD1. Trimming cost V 8 bases and J 1 base; bases outside gene matches: 16. The germline CDR1 and CDR2 sequences are WSHSY and SAAADI. This CDR3 contains 18 residues. CDR3 amino acids: CASSSGTEITQNTGELFF. CDR3 bases: TGCGCCAGCTCCTCCGGGACAGAAATAACCCAGAACACCGGGGAGCTGTTTTTT.

The chain combines TRBV24-1 with TRBJ1-2, with D possibly being TRBD1 (5 bases). The V end lost 3 bases, the J end lost 8 bases, and 18 bases lay between the germline ends. The CDR3 is made up of 15 amino acids. Germline loops: CDR1 KGHDR, CDR2 SFDVKD. CDR3 bases: TGTGCCACCAGTGATCCAAGGGGCCTTTTCGCCGGCTACACCTTC. It codes for CATSDPRGLFAGYTF.

The genes are TRBV3-1 (or the pseudogene TRBV3-2) and TRBJ1-2; TRBD1 matches 8 bases. The J segment lost 4 bases and the V segment lost 7 bases, leaving 5 bases of the junction unmatched. The CDR3 is 13 amino acids. CDR1 and CDR2 from the germline V gene are LGHDT and YNNKEL (reference sequence). The CDR3 is CASKPRGPYGYTF. CDR3 nucleotides: TGTGCCAGCAAGCCCAGGGGGCCCTATGGCTACACCTTC.

The chain carries TRBV5-1 and TRBJ1-1; no clear D gene. Trimming took 4 bases from V and 4 from J, leaving 20 bases between them. From germline, CDR1 is SGHRS and CDR2 YFSETQ. The CDR3 is 16 amino acids. Here the CDR3 reads CASSTQWSGRSTEAFF. CDR3 DNA: TGCGCCAGCAGCACCCAATGGTCGGGGAGGAGCACTGAAGCTTTCTTT. Using reference TRBV5-1 and TRBJ1-1 for the parts outside the CDR3, the full variable domain is KAGVTQTPRYLIKTRGQQVTLSCSPISGHRSVSWYQQTPGQGLQFLFEYFSETQRNKGNFPGRFSGRQFSNSRSEMNVSTLELGDSALYLCASSTQWSGRSTEAFFGQGTRLTVV.

The V and J genes are TRBV6-5 and TRBJ2-3; the D is unclear. The CDR3 contains 11 residues. Germline values: CDR1 MNHEY, CDR2 SVGAGI. V was pared by 10 bases and J by 5 bases, with 10 bases between. CDR3 sequence reads: CATSLGDTQYF. Here the CDR3 DNA reads TGTGCCACCAGCCTGGGAGATACGCAGTATTTT.

The chain combines TRBV19 with TRBJ2-3; 9 bases align to TRBD1. Germline V gene sequence: CDR1 LNHDA, CDR2 SQIVND (reference sequence). This CDR3 is built from 18 residues. Trimming cost V 5 bases and J 4 bases; bases outside gene matches: 16. The CDR3 is CASSPTGGSNLIADTQYF. The CDR3 coding sequence is TGTGCCAGTAGTCCTACAGGGGGCTCTAACTTAATTGCAGATACGCAGTATTTT. Variable domain in full (rest from reference TRBV19 and TRBJ2-3): DGGITQSPKYLFRKEGQNVTLSCEQNLNHDAMYWYRQDPGQGLRLIYYSQIVNDFQKGDIAEGYSVSREKKESFPLTVTSAQKNPTAFYLCASSPTGGSNLIADTQYFGPGTRLTVL.

The chain combines TRBV3-1 (or the pseudogene TRBV3-2) with TRBJ2-7, with D possibly being TRBD2 (7 bases). The germline gives CDR1 LGHDT, CDR2 YNNKEL (reference sequence). The CDR3 covers 16 residues. With 1 base removed from V and 0 bases from J, the gap between germline ends came to 13 bases. For the CDR3, the DNA is TGTGCCAGCAGCCAAGGGGAGGGACACTTCTCCTACGAGCAGTACTTC. This gives the protein CASSQGEGHFSYEQYF.

This rearrangement joins TRBV28 to TRBJ1-2, with TRBD1 as a possible D gene (6 bases). Trimming shortened V by 4 bases and J by 5 bases, and 17 bases separated the two germline ends. The CDR3 has 15 residues. Germline loops: CDR1 MDHEN, CDR2 SYDVKM. This CDR3 reads CASSSSPTGTYGYTF. In nucleotides, the CDR3 is TGTGCCAGCAGTTCCTCTCCCACAGGGACGTATGGCTACACCTTC.

V is TRBV7-2 and J is TRBJ2-7, with a possible D match to TRBD1 (6 bases). Trimming stripped 5 bases from V and 6 bases from J, with 11 bases between. Germline V gene sequence: CDR1 SGHTA, CDR2 FQGNSA. The CDR3 contains 12 residues. CDR3 bases: TGTGCCAGCAGCCATAACAGGGTCGAGCAGTACTTC. Its translation is CASSHNRVEQYF.

This clone was recorded once. The V gene is TRBV27, the J gene TRBJ2-1, with 8 nucleotides matching TRBD2. The V segment lost 3 bases and the J segment 6 bases; nucleotides outside the gene matches: 7. Germline loops: CDR1 MNHEY, CDR2 SMNVEV (reference sequence). The CDR3 is 15 amino acids. The CDR3 DNA is TGTGCCAGCAGTTTGGGAGCGGGGGCCGTCAATGAGCAGTTCTTC. This encodes CASSLGAGAVNEQFF.

Concerning this clone itself: The identical CDR3 is also encoded by other nucleotide sequences in the sample. J is TRBJ2-1 and V is TRBV20-1; D is undetermined. Trimming left V 3 bases short and J 6 bases short, with 6 bases between. This CDR3 region has 11 residues. In germline, CDR1 is DFQATT, CDR2 SNEGSKA (reference sequence). The CDR3 loop reads CSASPRNEQFF. CDR3 bases: TGCAGTGCTAGCCCTCGCAATGAGCAGTTCTTC.

The chain employs TRBV10-3 and TRBJ2-7; 11 bases align to TRBD2. The length of the CDR3 is 18 residues. From germline, CDR1 is ENHRY and CDR2 SYGVKD. The V and J ends lost 2 bases and 5 bases, in that order; junction bases with no gene match: 14. CDR3 protein: CAISEPISPSGRRNEQYF. The DNA of the CDR3 is TGTGCCATCAGTGAGCCAATAAGTCCTAGCGGGAGGAGGAACGAGCAGTACTTC.

CDR3 nucleotide sequence: TGTGCCAGCAGTTTAGGACAGGGGAACCCGTATGGCTACACCTTC. This gives the protein CASSLGQGNPYGYTF. The rearrangement links TRBV2 to TRBJ1-2; TRBD1 agrees at 9 bases. Germline V gene lookup returns CDR1 SNHLY and CDR2 FYNNEI. V gave up 5 bases and J gave up 5 bases; unmatched junction bases: 9. The CDR3 runs 15 residues.

This rearrangement joins TRBV24-1 to TRBJ2-5; weak D call: TRBD1 (6 bases). There are 15 residues in the CDR3. The V gene's germline CDR1 is KGHDR and CDR2 SFDVKD. The V and J ends lost 4 bases and 1 base respectively, with 12 bases between them. As DNA, the CDR3 is TGTGCCACCAGTGAACGAGGGGGACCCCAAGAGACCCAGTACTTC. The encoded protein is CATSERGGPQETQYF.